This entry lists 30 T cell receptor beta chains sequenced from one sample in a study of identical twins. A single record per CDR3 protein comes from TCRdb applying MiXCR to the 5' RACE reads. The sample yields a few hundred thousand distinct CDR3 sequences, roughly 8% seen once. These data also formed part of another study, on yellow fever vaccine responses in identical twins.

The specimen sequenced was CD8+ T cells sorted from blood. The receptors were sampled from a woman in her late teens or twenties in good health.

This clonotype was detected ten times or more. J is TRBJ2-7 and V is TRBV5-5; D perhaps matches TRBD1 (6 bases). Germline assignment: CDR1 SGHKS and CDR2 YYEKEE (reference sequence). The CDR3 loop spans 13 amino acids. Trimming removed 3 bases from V and 1 base from J, with 8 bases in between. As DNA, the CDR3 is TGTGCCAGCAGCTGGGGGCGGTCCTACGAGCAGTACTTC. Translating gives CASSWGRSYEQYF.

This clonotype has a handful of counts. The rearrangement joins TRBV11-3 to TRBJ1-6; D is unclear. Trimming pared 2 bases from V and 10 bases from J, leaving 9 bases between. This CDR3 is 13 amino acids long. Germline V gene lookup returns CDR1 SGHNT and CDR2 YENEEA. CDR3 in amino acids: CASSLMGSSPLHF. The CDR3 nucleotides are TGTGCCAGCAGCTTAATGGGATCCTCACCCCTCCACTTT.

About this clonotype: This may come from a read error, since a much larger clone is one base off. The chain couples TRBV3-1 to TRBJ2-1, with no clear D. CDR1 and CDR2 (germline): LGHDT, YNNKEL (reference sequence). The germline V and J ends were trimmed by 4 bases and 5 bases, with 6 bases remaining between them. The CDR3 totals 12 residues. CDR3 bases: TGTGCCAGCAGCCCCATAGACAATGAGCAGTTCTTC. Its protein product is CASSPIDNEQFF.

This clonotype showed up many times. V gene TRBV27 combines with J gene TRBJ2-3, with D possibly matching TRBD1 (5 bases). Germline loops: CDR1 MNHEY, CDR2 SMNVEV (reference sequence). The V and J ends lost 4 bases and 5 bases respectively, with 19 bases between them. The CDR3 runs 16 residues. In DNA, the CDR3 is TGTGCCAGCAGTTCCATAGCCGGCTTAGGGGAAGATACGCAGTATTTT. This gives the protein CASSSIAGLGEDTQYF.

This clonotype was picked up a small number of times. The J gene is TRBJ2-5, the V gene TRBV5-5; 12 bases agree with TRBD2. Germline CDR1 and CDR2: SGHKS and YYEKEE (reference sequence). The CDR3 runs 15 residues. J gave up 5 bases and V 3 bases, and 5 bases lay outside the gene matches. The CDR3 region has the DNA TGTGCCAGCAGCTCGCGACTAGCGGGAGTGGAGACCCAGTACTTC. Translation: CASSSRLAGVETQYF.

The chain has TRBV2 and TRBJ1-4; TRBD1 aligns across 7 bases. This CDR3 has 15 amino acids. CDR1 SNHLY and CDR2 FYNNEI come from the germline V gene. V gave up 6 bases and J gave up 2 bases; unmatched junction bases: 6. CDR3 in amino acids: CASSPPDRTNEKLFF. The CDR3 DNA reads as TGTGCCAGCAGCCCTCCGGACAGGACTAATGAAAAACTGTTTTTT.

This clonotype was seen at least ten times. The chain joins TRBV10-3 to TRBJ1-3, with 8 positions matching TRBD1. Trimming took 10 bases from V and 0 from J; bases not matched to a gene: 17. Germline V gene data show CDR1 as ENHRY and CDR2 as SYGVKD. The CDR3 extends over 18 amino acids. The DNA of the CDR3 is TGTGCCACACAGGGGGAAAAAGCGGACAGTTACTCTGGAAACACCATATATTTT. This sequence encodes CATQGEKADSYSGNTIYF.

This clonotype was detected ten times or more. The J gene is TRBJ1-1, the V gene TRBV12-3 or TRBV12-4, with D hard to call. V was clipped by 1 base and J by 4 bases, with 10 bases between them. CDR3 length equals 14 residues. In nucleotides, the CDR3 is TGTGCCAGCAGTTTAGGTTCAGCTCCCACTGAAGCTTTCTTT. It translates to CASSLGSAPTEAFF.

This clonotype appeared a few times. The chain employs TRBV14 and TRBJ2-3; TRBD1 aligns across 8 bases. The J segment lost 1 base and the V segment lost 2 bases, leaving 5 bases of the junction unmatched. The CDR3 extends over 16 amino acids. Germline values: CDR1 SGHDN, CDR2 FVKESK. CDR3 protein: CASSQFSDRGTDTQYF. The DNA of the CDR3 is TGTGCCAGCAGCCAATTTTCGGACAGGGGCACAGATACGCAGTATTTT.

Only a few counts were recorded for this clonotype. The chain uses TRBV6-2 or TRBV6-3 and TRBJ1-2; 7 bases agree with TRBD1. Losses at the gene ends were 2 bases for V and 3 bases for J; bases not matched to a gene: 3. This CDR3 contains 14 residues. Germline V CDR1 and CDR2: MNHEY, SVGEGT. DNA for the CDR3: TGTGCCAGCAGTTACGTCGGGACAGACTATGGCTACACCTTC. This gives the protein CASSYVGTDYGYTF.

This chain connects TRBV10-3 to TRBJ1-2; no clear D gene. Germline CDR1 ENHRY, CDR2 SYGVKD. The CDR3 length is 13 residues. V was clipped by 2 bases and J by 2 bases, with 6 bases between them. The DNA for the CDR3 is TGTGCCATCAGTGAGCAGGAAAACTATGGCTACACCTTC. Translation gives CAISEQENYGYTF.

This clonotype was counted between two and nine times. The rearrangement joins TRBV7-9 to TRBJ1-4; D not resolved. Germline V gene sequence: CDR1 SEHNR, CDR2 FQNEAQ (reference sequence). V was trimmed by 3 bases and J by 8 bases, leaving 13 bases between them. This CDR3 has 14 residues. The CDR3 region has the DNA TGTGCCAGCAGCTTCACGGCCAAATGGGAAAAACTGTTTTTT. It yields the protein CASSFTAKWEKLFF.

This clonotype was counted many times. This rearrangement joins TRBV27 to TRBJ2-1, with 8 bases lining up with TRBD1. This CDR3 is 18 amino acids long. Germline CDR1 is MNHEY and CDR2 is SMNVEV (reference sequence). J was trimmed by 4 bases and V by 0 bases; bases with no gene match: 11. CDR3 loop: CASSLSSPGTGIYNEQFF. In DNA form, the CDR3 reads TGTGCCAGCAGTTTATCCAGCCCCGGGACAGGAATATACAATGAGCAGTTCTTC.

This chain connects TRBV6-1 to TRBJ2-2, with 10 bases lining up with TRBD2. Germline assignment: CDR1 MNHNS and CDR2 SASEGT. The CDR3 covers 17 residues. Here the CDR3 reads CASDRIGLAVNTGELFF. The CDR3 DNA reads as TGTGCTAGCGACAGGATCGGACTAGCGGTGAACACCGGGGAGCTGTTTTTT.

This clonotype was detected a few times. The CDR3 coding sequence is TGTGCCAGCAGCGTAGGACTAGATAACAATGAGCAGTTCTTC. Translation: CASSVGLDNNEQFF. The chain joins TRBV9 to TRBJ2-1; possible D gene TRBD2, 6 bases. The CDR3 extends over 14 amino acids. CDR1 SGDLS and CDR2 YYNGEE come from the germline V gene. Trimming removed 0 bases from V and 5 bases from J, with 9 bases in between.

The V gene is TRBV7-2, the J gene TRBJ2-7; D gene ambiguous. The V end lost 3 bases, the J end lost 5 bases, and 5 bases lay between the germline ends. Germline V gene lookup returns CDR1 SGHTA and CDR2 FQGNSA. The length of the CDR3 is 11 residues. CDR3 sequence: CASSFTHEQYF. The CDR3 nucleotides are TGTGCCAGCAGCTTCACCCACGAGCAGTACTTC.

This clonotype was counted between two and nine times. The chain uses TRBV12-3 or TRBV12-4 and TRBJ1-5; 8 bases line up with TRBD1. Unmatched junction bases numbered 3, after V lost 6 bases and J lost 5 bases. The CDR3 runs to 13 residues. The CDR3 is CASRPTGDQPQHF. In DNA form, the CDR3 reads TGTGCCAGCAGGCCGACAGGGGATCAGCCCCAGCATTTT.

Here the CDR3 DNA reads TGTGCCAGCAGCCACAACGCCAACCCTAGCGGATCCGAGACCCAGTACTTC. The encoded protein is CASSHNANPSGSETQYF. The V call is TRBV7-8, the J call TRBJ2-5; 7 bases line up with TRBD2. Germline assignment: CDR1 SGHVS and CDR2 FQNEAQ. V lost 5 bases to trimming and J lost 5 bases; unmatched junction nucleotides: 17. This CDR3 region has 17 residues.

The chain is built from TRBV4-1 and TRBJ2-7, with D maybe TRBD2 (6 bases). Germline V lookup: CDR1 MGHRA, CDR2 YSYEKL. The CDR3 is 13 residues long. V was trimmed by 5 bases and J by 4 bases, leaving 12 bases between them. In DNA form, the CDR3 reads TGCGCCAGCAGCTCCCCGGCGGGATACGAGCAGTACTTC. Translating gives CASSSPAGYEQYF.

The V gene is TRBV24-1, the J gene TRBJ2-5; tentatively, D is TRBD1 (5 bases). In germline, CDR1 is KGHDR, CDR2 SFDVKD. The CDR3 is made up of 13 amino acids. Deletions cut 5 bases from V and 3 bases from J, with 9 bases between. CDR3 amino acids: CATSGSGKETQYF. The CDR3 nucleotides read TGTGCCACCAGTGGATCAGGGAAAGAGACCCAGTACTTC.

This chain joins TRBV6-2 or TRBV6-3 and TRBJ2-3; TRBD1 matches at 9 bases. Germline V lookup: CDR1 MNHEY, CDR2 SVGEGT. This CDR3 region has 17 residues. The V segment lost 4 bases and the J segment 3 bases; nucleotides outside the gene matches: 11. CDR3 amino acids: CASSSANFGTGTDTQYF. Here the CDR3 DNA reads TGTGCCAGCAGTTCGGCGAATTTCGGGACAGGGACAGATACGCAGTATTTT.

This clonotype was seen ten or more times. The genes are TRBV10-3 and TRBJ2-1, with 7 bases fitting TRBD1. CDR3 length: 16 residues. Germline CDR1 is ENHRY and CDR2 is SYGVKD. Unmatched junction bases numbered 12, after V lost 6 bases and J lost 4 bases. CDR3 DNA: TGTGCCATCAGGGATGGACAGGCCTCTAGGTACAATGAGCAGTTCTTC. Its translation: CAIRDGQASRYNEQFF.

This clonotype was seen a few times. The V call is TRBV4-3, the J call TRBJ1-2; D not certain. Germline V gene sequence: CDR1 LGHNA, CDR2 YSLEER. V lost 0 bases and J 1 base, leaving 6 bases between the germline ends. The CDR3 sequence is 14 residues long. The CDR3 loop is CASSQDSSNYGYTF. DNA of the CDR3: TGCGCCAGCAGCCAAGATAGCAGTAACTATGGCTACACCTTC.

Ten or more counts support this clonotype. The chain joins TRBV5-1 to TRBJ2-7; TRBD1 matches 10 bases. The junction had 8 bases not matched to a gene; V was cut back by 5 bases and J by 3 bases. There are 15 residues in the CDR3. Germline values: CDR1 SGHRS, CDR2 YFSETQ. CDR3 bases: TGCGCCAGCAGGTTGCGATGGACAGGGGGCTACGAGCAGTACTTC. Translation: CASRLRWTGGYEQYF.

The table lists this clonotype with many counts. CDR3 protein: CSARDLTGRLDEQYF. The DNA of the CDR3 is TGCAGTGCTAGAGATCTCACCGGGAGATTGGACGAGCAGTACTTC. This chain uses TRBV20-1 with TRBJ2-7, with a weak D call TRBD2 (6 bases). Looked up from germline, CDR1 is DFQATT and CDR2 is SNEGSKA (reference sequence). The CDR3 covers 15 residues. Trimming stripped 0 bases from V and 5 bases from J, with 17 bases between.

This clonotype was counted many times. J is TRBJ2-7 and V is TRBV5-1; 8 bases are a match to TRBD1. V shed 0 bases and J 2 bases; nucleotides not matched to a gene: 1. CDR3 length: 14 residues. CDR1 and CDR2 (germline): SGHRS, YFSETQ. The CDR3 protein is CASSLAGQAYEQYF. Written as DNA, the CDR3 is TGCGCCAGCAGCTTGGCGGGACAGGCCTACGAGCAGTACTTC.

This clonotype was seen repeatedly, ten times or more. This chain connects TRBV2 to TRBJ2-7, with a tentative D call TRBD2 (7 bases). Germline values: CDR1 SNHLY, CDR2 FYNNEI. Trimming left V 6 bases short and J 1 base short, with 10 bases between. The CDR3 spans 13 residues. CDR3 DNA: TGTGCCAGCAGGGGGGGGGCGTCCTACGAGCAGTACTTC. Translation gives CASRGGASYEQYF.

There are a few counts of this clonotype. This chain connects TRBV7-2 to TRBJ2-2; tentatively, D is TRBD1 or TRBD2 (6 bases each). CDR3 length: 15 residues. Germline CDR1 reads SGHTA; CDR2 reads FQGNSA. The V end lost 2 bases, the J end lost 3 bases, and 10 bases lay between the germline ends. CDR3 DNA: TGTGCCAGCAGCTTACGGGGGCCCTACACCGGGGAGCTGTTTTTT. It translates to CASSLRGPYTGELFF.

The V call is TRBV10-3, the J call TRBJ2-1, with D possibly TRBD1 on 5 matching bases. In germline, CDR1 is ENHRY, CDR2 SYGVKD. The CDR3 consists of 15 residues. The V gene lost 2 bases and the J gene lost 1 base, with 9 bases spanning the gap. CDR3 in amino acids: CAISEARVSYNEQFF. CDR3 in DNA: TGTGCCATCAGTGAGGCCAGGGTTTCCTACAATGAGCAGTTCTTC.

V usage is TRBV6-2 or TRBV6-3 and J usage is TRBJ2-1; 14 bases align to TRBD2. The V gene end was trimmed by 3 bases and the J gene end by 5 bases; junction bases not matched to a gene: 6. From germline, CDR1 is MNHEY and CDR2 SVGEGT. The CDR3 covers 17 residues. CDR3 sequence: CASSYGLAGGLNNEQFF. For the CDR3, the DNA is TGTGCCAGCAGTTATGGACTAGCGGGAGGTCTAAACAATGAGCAGTTCTTC.